Each of the 21 T cell receptor beta chains below was sequenced from the same sample in a study of blood T cell repertoires in COVID-19. Method: immunoSEQ multiplex PCR; TCRdb's copy keeps in-frame clones and lacks some. Of more than 90,000 clones in the sample, roughly 71% were seen once. Specimen: peripheral blood. These TCRs come from a woman of 80 years or more with acute or convalescent COVID-19.

The genes are TRBV18 and TRBJ1-5; maybe TRBD1 (6 bases). This CDR3 has 15 amino acids. The V gene's germline CDR1 is KGHSH and CDR2 LQKENI. The V end lost 4 bases, the J end lost 4 bases, and 14 bases lay between the germline ends. For the CDR3, the DNA is TGTGCCAGCTCACAAGAGACAGGACCTAATCAGCCCCAGCATTTT. Its translation: CASSQETGPNQPQHF.

The sample holds a few counts of this clone. The gene calls are TRBV24-1 and TRBJ2-2; 16 bases map to TRBD2. Germline V gene sequence: CDR1 KGHDR, CDR2 SFDVKD. The CDR3 sequence is 20 residues long. The ends lost 3 bases at V and 4 bases at J; junction bases unmatched: 10. The CDR3 loop is CATSDNGSGTSGRATGELFF. The CDR3 DNA reads TGTGCCACCAGTGATAATGGATCCGGGACTAGCGGGAGGGCCACCGGGGAGCTGTTTTTT.

This chain connects TRBV27 to TRBJ2-7, with TRBD2 identical over 7 bases. V was clipped by 7 bases and J by 3 bases; unmatched bases: 9. This CDR3 region has 14 residues. Looked up from germline, CDR1 is MNHEY and CDR2 is SMNVEV (reference sequence). The CDR3 region is CASTGGTGNYEQYF. The CDR3 DNA is TGTGCCAGCACCGGGGGGACGGGAAACTACGAGCAGTACTTC.

V gene TRBV7-8 combines with J gene TRBJ2-7, with D hard to call. Germline V gene data show CDR1 as SGHVS and CDR2 as FQNEAQ. The CDR3 sequence is 14 residues long. Trimming left V 2 bases short and J 5 bases short, with 13 bases between. DNA of the CDR3: TGTGCCAGCAGCTTACACTCGCAAGCTAACGAGCAGTACTTC. Translated: CASSLHSQANEQYF.

This clone was seen more than once but under ten times. The chain recombines TRBV25-1 with TRBJ1-2; D gene uncertain. V lost 6 bases to trimming and J lost 4 bases, with 18 bases between them. This CDR3 comprises 15 residues. Germline V gene sequence: CDR1 MGHDK, CDR2 SYGVNS. CDR3 residues: CASSPRVGPPYGYTF. The CDR3 coding sequence is TGTGCCAGCAGCCCCCGGGTCGGTCCCCCCTATGGCTACACCTTC.

This clone was counted once. The V gene is TRBV7-2, the J gene TRBJ2-1; TRBD2 matches at 8 bases. This CDR3 is 16 amino acids long. J was trimmed by 4 bases and V by 2 bases; bases with no gene match: 7. The germline V gene encodes CDR1 SGHTA and CDR2 FQGNSA. CDR3 in amino acids: CASSLSAGGLYNEQFF. CDR3 nucleotides: TGTGCCAGCAGCTTATCGGCGGGGGGCCTATACAATGAGCAGTTCTTC.

This chain joins TRBV7-9 and TRBJ2-5, with TRBD2 as a possible D gene (10 bases). V lost 5 bases, J lost 7 bases, and 23 bases lay in between. The germline V gene encodes CDR1 SEHNR and CDR2 FQNEAQ (reference sequence). The CDR3 has 16 residues. This CDR3 is CASSPLAGTGLGTQYF. CDR3 sequence (DNA): TGTGCCAGCAGCCCACTAGCGGGGACAGGGTTGGGGACCCAGTACTTC.

V usage is TRBV6-5 and J usage is TRBJ1-2; tentative D call: TRBD1 (6 bases). This CDR3 region has 14 residues. V was pared by 4 bases and J by 0 bases, with 9 bases between. CDR1 and CDR2 (germline): MNHEY, SVGAGI. The CDR3 nucleotides read TGTGCCAGCAGTTTGCAGGGGTCTAACTATGGCTACACCTTC. Protein sequence: CASSLQGSNYGYTF.

This clone was seen more than once but under ten times. This chain links TRBV3-1 (or the pseudogene TRBV3-2) with TRBJ1-5; D may be TRBD1 (5 bases). V lost 3 bases to trimming and J lost 8 bases, with 14 bases between them. CDR3 length: 14 amino acids. CDR1 and CDR2 from the germline V gene are LGHDT and YNNKEL (reference sequence). The CDR3 spells CASSQMGGMEPQHF. CDR3 coding DNA: TGTGCCAGCAGCCAGATGGGGGGAATGGAGCCCCAGCATTTT.

V usage is TRBV10-3 and J usage is TRBJ2-2, with 9 nucleotides matching TRBD2. This CDR3 is built from 17 residues. V was clipped by 3 bases and J by 1 base; unmatched bases: 6. Germline-derived CDR1 and CDR2 are ENHRY and SYGVKD. In DNA form, the CDR3 reads TGTGCCATCAGTGACGGCGGGCGGGGGGGGAACACCGGGGAGCTGTTTTTT. Protein: CAISDGGRGGNTGELFF.

The genes are TRBV19 and TRBJ1-5; D gene unclear. The length of the CDR3 is 13 residues. The germline CDR1 and CDR2 sequences are LNHDA and SQIVND (reference sequence). Trimming removed 5 bases from V and 6 bases from J, with 11 bases in between. The CDR3, as DNA: TGTGCCAGTAGTTCCCAAGAGGGTCAGCCCCAGCATTTT. It translates to CASSSQEGQPQHF.

This clone was seen a handful of times. This chain uses TRBV30 with TRBJ1-2; TRBD1 aligns across 7 bases. Germline loops: CDR1 GTSNPN, CDR2 SVGIG (reference sequence). The CDR3 contains 12 residues. Trimming at V came to 5 bases and at J to 3 bases, leaving 3 bases not matched to a gene. DNA for the CDR3: TGTGCCTGGGACAGGGCTTACTATGGCTACACCTTC. It specifies CAWDRAYYGYTF.

This clone was observed once. V usage is TRBV5-6 and J usage is TRBJ1-2; 7 bases map to TRBD1. V lost 4 bases to trimming and J lost 7 bases; unmatched junction nucleotides: 13. There are 15 residues in the CDR3. Germline CDR1 reads SGHDT; CDR2 reads YYEEEE. CDR3 in amino acids: CASSLYRGDKAGYTF. The CDR3, as DNA: TGTGCCAGCAGCCTGTACAGGGGCGACAAGGCTGGCTACACCTTC.

This clone was counted a single time. The V and J genes are TRBV19 and TRBJ1-2, with 8 bases fitting TRBD1. This CDR3 spans 12 amino acids. V was clipped by 5 bases and J by 7 bases; unmatched bases: 3. CDR1 is LNHDA, CDR2 SQIVND, per germline (reference sequence). The CDR3 DNA reads TGTGCCAGTAGTGCAGGGGGCTCTGGCTACACCTTC. It yields the protein CASSAGGSGYTF.

This chain connects TRBV7-3 to TRBJ2-7; D may be TRBD2 (6 bases). The V end lost 5 bases, the J end lost 2 bases, and 10 bases lay between the germline ends. This CDR3 is 13 amino acids long. CDR1 is SGHTA and CDR2 is FQGTGA in the germline V gene. The CDR3 reads CASSRGSTYEQYF. The CDR3 nucleotides read TGTGCCAGCAGCCGGGGGAGCACCTACGAGCAGTACTTC. Combining the CDR3 with reference TRBV7-3 and TRBJ2-7 gives the whole variable domain GAGVSQTPSNKVTEKGKYVELRCDPISGHTALYWYRQSLGQGPEFLIYFQGTGAADDSGLPNDRFFAVRPEGSVSTLKIQRTERGDSAVYLCASSRGSTYEQYFGPGTRLTVT.

The chain recombines TRBV19 with TRBJ2-5, with 14 bases identical to TRBD2. Trimming removed 5 bases from V and 4 bases from J; junction bases left unmatched: 6. Germline V gene sequence: CDR1 LNHDA, CDR2 SQIVND (reference sequence). The CDR3 length is 16 residues. CDR3 loop: CASSLGLAGDRETQYF. The DNA of the CDR3 is TGTGCCAGTAGTTTGGGACTAGCGGGAGACAGAGAGACCCAGTACTTC.

V gene TRBV12-3 or TRBV12-4 combines with J gene TRBJ1-1; D is possibly TRBD1 (6 bases). V lost 6 bases to trimming and J lost 8 bases, with 10 bases between them. The CDR3 extends over 11 amino acids. The CDR3 here is CASRQGREAFF. CDR3 sequence (DNA): TGTGCCAGCAGGCAGGGGCGAGAAGCTTTCTTT.

V usage is TRBV11-3 and J usage is TRBJ2-2; D is perhaps TRBD2 (5 bases). V dropped 3 bases and J dropped 8 bases, with 13 bases sitting between them. Germline values: CDR1 SGHNT, CDR2 YENEEA. The length of the CDR3 is 14 residues. CDR3 nucleotides: TGTGCCAGCAGCTTGGGCTCGGGGTTAGGGGAGCTGTTTTTT. Its translation is CASSLGSGLGELFF.

V is TRBV19 and J is TRBJ2-7; D might be TRBD1 (6 bases). This CDR3 spans 14 amino acids. The V end was cut by 8 bases, the J end by 1 base, with 15 bases between. The germline CDR1 and CDR2 sequences are LNHDA and SQIVND (reference sequence). The CDR3 region is CASGDTIKSYEQYF. DNA of the CDR3: TGTGCCAGTGGGGACACGATTAAGTCCTACGAGCAGTACTTC.

This clone was seen a few times. J is TRBJ2-4 and V is TRBV18; possible D gene TRBD2, 5 bases. Germline V CDR1 and CDR2: KGHSH, LQKENI. With 1 base removed from V and 1 base from J, the gap between germline ends came to 11 bases. The CDR3 loop spans 16 amino acids. CDR3 sequence reads: CASSPQGDWAKNIQYF. The CDR3 DNA reads as TGTGCCAGCTCACCACAGGGAGATTGGGCCAAAAACATTCAGTACTTC.

This clone has only one observation. The gene calls are TRBV28 and TRBJ2-7; TRBD2 matches at 13 bases. This CDR3 spans 17 amino acids. Germline assignment: CDR1 MDHEN and CDR2 SYDVKM. Trimming at V came to 3 bases and at J to 3 bases, leaving 8 bases not matched to a gene. The CDR3 region has the DNA TGTGCCAGCAGTTTCTTTGGGGGGACTAGCGGGAACTACGAGCAGTACTTC. Encoded protein: CASSFFGGTSGNYEQYF.